The T cell receptor (beta chain) described here comes from a study of response to subunit inactivated influenza vaccine. Study findings and constraints: After each seasonal influenza vaccination, few new T cells are recruited, the authors suggested.

TCRdb processed the RT-PCR reads anew with MiXCR; each CDR3 protein has one entry. The data show 590,000 or so distinct CDR3 sequences, 14% seen once. Germline lookup yields CDR1 SGHTS and CDR2 YDEGEE. CDR3 length: 13 residues. Trimming cost V 3 bases and J 2 bases, with 8 bases left between them. For this clonotype: Antigen unknown.

The input for sequencing was PBMCs from blood, taken 14 to 15 days before vaccination. V gene TRBV5-8 combines with J gene TRBJ2-5; D gene unclear. The sequence was collected from a middle-aged man who received an inactivated influenza vaccine. CDR3 bases: TGTGCCAGCAGCTCAAGGAATCAAGAGACCCAGTACTTC. It specifies CASSSRNQETQYF.